Below are 18 T cell receptor beta chains sequenced from a single sample in a study of metastatic and nonmetastatic thyroid tumors. MiXCR re-clonotyped the PCR reads for TCRdb. The data contain roughly 15,000 clones, over 20% of them singletons. All patients were untreated before thyroid surgery. Sequenced material: tumor tissue. The origin of the receptors is a female donor with papillary thyroid cancer or a benign thyroid nodule (not recorded which). Some clones in this sample may be carry-over from other donors' samples.

This clone was observed a few times. This chain links TRBV20-1 with TRBJ2-2; D possibly corresponds to TRBD2 (5 bases). The CDR3 has 16 amino acids. V was clipped by 1 base and J by 0 bases, with 12 bases between them. The germline V gene has CDR1 DFQATT and CDR2 SNEGSKA (reference sequence). CDR3 sequence: CSARGRQTTNTGELFF. The CDR3 DNA sequence: TGCAGTGCTAGAGGGAGGCAAACTACGAACACCGGGGAGCTGTTTTTT.

This clone appeared many times. The chain has TRBV10-2 and TRBJ2-7, with 7 bases lining up with TRBD2. V dropped 5 bases and J dropped 6; count of bases not matched to a gene: 13. The V gene's germline CDR1 is WSHSY and CDR2 SAAADI. This CDR3 contains 15 residues. Here the CDR3 DNA reads TGCGCCAGCAGTAACAACCGACTAGCCCAGCGCGAGCAGTACTTC. It yields the protein CASSNNRLAQREQYF.

Ten or more counts support this clone. Other DNA sequences in this sample translate to the same CDR3. The chain is built from TRBV5-6 and TRBJ1-4; D ambiguous. Germline values: CDR1 SGHDT, CDR2 YYEEEE. Trimming took off 1 base at V and 0 bases at J, with 4 bases between the two ends. CDR3 length: 14 amino acids. The CDR3 DNA reads TGTGCCAGCAGCTTGATTGCAACTAATGAAAAACTGTTTTTT. It yields the protein CASSLIATNEKLFF.

This clone appeared many times. The J gene is TRBJ2-2, the V gene TRBV12-3 or TRBV12-4; D gene unclear. The CDR3 is 13 amino acids. V lost 7 bases and J lost 6, with 12 bases in between. The CDR3 DNA is TGTGCCAGCACCTTGCAGGAATCCGGGGAGCTGTTTTTT. Translation: CASTLQESGELFF.

In its sample, this clone was seen a few times. A read error may explain this, as a much larger clone is one base away. Distinct nucleotide sequences in the sample also encode this CDR3. The chain couples TRBV7-3 to TRBJ2-2, with a possible D match to TRBD1 (5 bases). The CDR3 runs 13 residues. The V gene's germline CDR1 is SGHTA and CDR2 FQGTGA. With 5 bases removed from V and 2 bases from J, the gap between germline ends came to 6 bases. CDR3 DNA sequence: TGTGCCAGCAGCCGGACAAACACCGGGGAGCTGTTTTTT. This translates into CASSRTNTGELFF.

This clone was seen only a few times. The chain couples TRBV4-2 to TRBJ2-7; D may be TRBD1 (6 bases). CDR3 length equals 17 residues. V was pared by 3 bases and J by 0 bases, with 18 bases between. Germline CDR1 LGHNA, CDR2 YNFKEQ. DNA of the CDR3: TGTGCCAGCAGCCATGGGGGCATTAGCGCCAACTCCTACGAGCAGTACTTC. It codes for CASSHGGISANSYEQYF.

This clone turned up a few times. The rearrangement links TRBV12-3 or TRBV12-4 to TRBJ2-1; the D gene is possibly TRBD1 (5 bases). Trimming took off 5 bases at V and 0 bases at J, with 11 bases between the two ends. The CDR3 contains 15 residues. The CDR3: CASSNQGNSYNEQFF. The CDR3 coding sequence is TGTGCCAGCAGTAATCAGGGTAACTCCTACAATGAGCAGTTCTTC.

This clone has at least ten counts. V usage is TRBV5-1 and J usage is TRBJ2-7, with no clear D. V was pared by 4 bases and J by 3 bases, with 17 bases between. Germline V gives CDR1 SGHRS, CDR2 YFSETQ. The CDR3 is made up of 15 amino acids. The CDR3 loop is CASSPRLGKGYEQYF. In DNA, the CDR3 is TGCGCCAGCAGCCCCCGTCTGGGGAAAGGCTACGAGCAGTACTTC.

This clone was seen many times. The chain links TRBV15 to TRBJ2-2; D gene uncertain. Trimming removed 0 bases from V and 6 bases from J, with 8 bases in between. The CDR3 loop spans 14 amino acids. Germline V gene sequence: CDR1 LNHNV, CDR2 YYDKDF (reference sequence). CDR3 nucleotides: TGTGCCACCAGCAGAGATTTGGGGTCCGGGGAGCTGTTTTTT. Translating it yields CATSRDLGSGELFF.

This clone was counted at least ten times. The V call is TRBV20-1, the J call TRBJ2-1, with TRBD1 matching over 12 bases. The CDR3 runs 15 residues. Germline CDR1 reads DFQATT; CDR2 reads SNEGSKA (reference sequence). J was trimmed by 7 bases and V by 2 bases; bases with no gene match: 6. The CDR3 sequence: CSARRGTGGWNEQFF. Written as DNA, the CDR3 is TGCAGTGCTAGAAGAGGGACAGGGGGCTGGAATGAGCAGTTCTTC.

By share of the sample, this clone is medium-sized (0.01 to 0.1%). The V gene is TRBV11-2, the J gene TRBJ2-7, with 7 bases lining up with TRBD1. The germline gives CDR1 SGHAT, CDR2 FQNNGV. The CDR3 sequence is 14 residues long. Trimming removed 4 bases from V and 5 bases from J; junction bases left unmatched: 8. CDR3 DNA sequence: TGTGCCAGCAGCTACCGGGACAGTTTCAACGAGCAGTACTTC. Amino acid sequence: CASSYRDSFNEQYF.

This rearrangement joins TRBV7-2 to TRBJ2-7, with D possibly matching TRBD1 (5 bases). Deletions cut 5 bases from V and 2 bases from J, with 10 bases between. The V gene's germline CDR1 is SGHTA and CDR2 FQGNSA. This CDR3 region has 13 residues. The CDR3 protein is CASSGGATYEQYF. CDR3 in DNA: TGTGCCAGCAGCGGTGGGGCCACCTACGAGCAGTACTTC.

This clone is judged medium-sized. This chain connects TRBV3-1 to TRBJ1-3, with 7 bases matching TRBD1. J was trimmed by 2 bases and V by 4 bases; bases with no gene match: 5. Germline V gene data show CDR1 as LGHDT and CDR2 as YNNKEL (reference sequence). The CDR3 loop spans 15 amino acids. The CDR3 spells CASSPGQHPGNTIYF. DNA of the CDR3: TGTGCCAGCAGCCCGGGACAGCACCCTGGAAACACCATATATTTT. The whole variable domain, filled in from reference TRBV3-1 and TRBJ1-3, reads DTAVSQTPKYLVTQMGNDKSIKCEQNLGHDTMYWYKQDSKKFLKIMFSYNNKELIINETVPNRFSPKSPDKAHLNLHINSLELGDSAVYFCASSPGQHPGNTIYFGEGSWLTVV.

The V and J genes are TRBV20-1 and TRBJ1-6; D not resolved. The CDR3 has 13 amino acids. Trimming pared 1 base from V and 9 bases from J, leaving 10 bases between. CDR1 and CDR2 (germline): DFQATT, SNEGSKA (reference sequence). The DNA of the CDR3 is TGCAGTGCTAGAGTCGCAGGATCTTCACCCCTCCACTTT. Translating it yields CSARVAGSSPLHF.

This clone was seen a handful of times. This sequence joins TRBV12-3 or TRBV12-4 and TRBJ1-2, with D possibly TRBD1 on 5 matching bases. V dropped 7 bases and J dropped 4 bases, with 13 bases sitting between them. This CDR3 is 13 amino acids long. CDR3 amino acids: CASTTGGIYGYTF. CDR3 coding DNA: TGTGCCAGCACCACCGGGGGGATCTATGGCTACACCTTC.

By its share, this clone is medium-sized. This sequence joins TRBV6-1 and TRBJ1-2; D is undetermined. V lost 2 bases to trimming and J lost 8 bases, with 12 bases between them. This CDR3 spans 13 amino acids. CDR1 and CDR2 from the germline V gene are MNHNS and SASEGT. CDR3 bases: TGTGCCAGCAGTGAAAACGCGCTTTGGGGCTACACCTTC. It translates to CASSENALWGYTF.

By its share, this clone is medium-sized. The chain links TRBV6-1 to TRBJ1-2, with TRBD1 matching 7 bases. Trimming took 5 bases from V and 4 from J; bases not matched to a gene: 7. Per the germline V gene, CDR1 is MNHNS and CDR2 is SASEGT. The CDR3 consists of 14 residues. The CDR3 DNA sequence: TGTGCCAGCAGTTTCGGACAGGCACCCTATGGCTACACCTTC. It translates to CASSFGQAPYGYTF.

This clone has ten or more counts. The rearrangement joins TRBV29-1 to TRBJ2-4; 12 bases are a match to TRBD2. From germline, CDR1 is SQVTM and CDR2 ANQGSEA. The V gene end was trimmed by 7 bases and the J gene end by 4 bases; junction bases not matched to a gene: 2. CDR3 size: 13 residues. CDR3 DNA: TGCAGCGCAGGACTAGCGGGAAAAAACATTCAGTACTTC. Protein product: CSAGLAGKNIQYF.